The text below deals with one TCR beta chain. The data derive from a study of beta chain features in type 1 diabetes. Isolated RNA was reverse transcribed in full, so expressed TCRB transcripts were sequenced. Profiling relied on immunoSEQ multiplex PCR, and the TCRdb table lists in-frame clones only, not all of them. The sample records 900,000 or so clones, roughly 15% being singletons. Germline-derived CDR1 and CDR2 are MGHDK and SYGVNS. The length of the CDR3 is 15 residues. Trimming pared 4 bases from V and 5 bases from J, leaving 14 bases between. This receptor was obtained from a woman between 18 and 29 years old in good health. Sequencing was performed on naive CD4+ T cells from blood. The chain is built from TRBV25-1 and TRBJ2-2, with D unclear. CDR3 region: CASSAYLMGTGELFF. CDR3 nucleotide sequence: TGTGCCAGCAGTGCATACCTCATGGGAACCGGGGAGCTGTTTTTT.